Below are 13 T cell receptor beta chains sequenced from a single sample in a study of read filtering for tumor transcriptome and immune sequencing. This library used 300 to 450 ng RNA and molecular barcoded adaptors spanning alpha/delta and beta/gamma chains. TCRdb re-derived calls from the reads in MiXCR, one entry per CDR3 protein. The sample records 62,000 or so distinct CDR3 sequences, roughly 19% being singletons. Sequencing input: a population of CD138-negative cells sorted from bone marrow. Receptors originate from a donor at least 40 years old with multiple myeloma.

As to this clonotype: The germline gene is not matched at one end of the junction; a read error may be the cause. The genes are TRBV28 and TRBJ2-6; 8 nucleotides match TRBD2. The CDR3 is made up of 18 amino acids. Germline V gene sequence: CDR1 MDHEN, CDR2 SYDVKM. For the CDR3, the DNA is TGTGCCAGCAGCGAAACGGGGGGCGGGGGGTCTGGGGCCAACGTCCTGCCTTTC. It translates to CASSETGGGGSGANVLPF.

This clonotype has at least ten counts. The chain is built from TRBV20-1 and TRBJ2-3; 10 bases match TRBD1. Germline CDR1 and CDR2: DFQATT and SNEGSKA (reference sequence). The CDR3 has 14 residues. V gave up 5 bases and J gave up 2 bases; unmatched junction bases: 4. Written as DNA, the CDR3 is TGCAGTGCTCGGACAGGGGGAGTCACAGATACGCAGTATTTT. Residues: CSARTGGVTDTQYF.

In its sample, this clonotype was seen many times. The CDR3 DNA reads as TGTGCCAGCAGCTTGTTTGACGGGGGCTACAATGAGCAGTTCTTC. Encoded protein: CASSLFDGGYNEQFF. The chain uses TRBV5-4 and TRBJ2-1, with a weak D call TRBD2 (6 bases). V lost 1 base and J lost 3, with 11 bases in between. Per germline, CDR1 SGHNT and CDR2 YYREEE (reference sequence). This CDR3 region has 15 residues.

J is TRBJ2-5 and V is TRBV6-1; the D is unclear. Germline V lookup: CDR1 MNHNS, CDR2 SASEGT. V was trimmed by 7 bases and J by 5 bases, leaving 8 bases between them. The CDR3 is 11 amino acids. The CDR3 region is CASTVRETQYF. The CDR3 nucleotides are TGTGCCAGCACGGTACGGGAGACCCAGTACTTC.

This chain's CDR3 is CSRKGRITDTQYF. For the CDR3, the DNA is TGCAGTAGAAAGGGCAGGATCACAGATACGCAGTATTTT. The chain links TRBV20-1 to TRBJ2-3; no firm D call. The CDR3 is 13 residues long. Germline V gene sequence: CDR1 DFQATT, CDR2 SNEGSKA (reference sequence). Trimming cost V 8 bases and J 2 bases, with 14 bases left between them.

This clonotype has ten or more counts. The rearrangement links TRBV2 to TRBJ2-3, with a possible D match to TRBD1 (6 bases). The CDR3 contains 14 residues. Germline-derived CDR1 and CDR2 are SNHLY and FYNNEI. Trimming cost V 4 bases and J 2 bases, with 10 bases left between them. The CDR3 spells CASSVQGTTDTQYF. Written as DNA, the CDR3 is TGTGCCAGCAGTGTTCAGGGGACCACAGATACGCAGTATTTT.

There are a few counts of this clonotype. J is TRBJ1-5 and V is TRBV6-5; D is undetermined. The CDR3 is made up of 15 amino acids. Trimming removed 2 bases from V and 1 base from J, with 9 bases in between. The germline gives CDR1 MNHEY, CDR2 SVGAGI. CDR3 in amino acids: CASSYSTGSNQPQHF. The CDR3 DNA is TGTGCCAGCAGTTACAGTACGGGGAGCAATCAGCCCCAGCATTTT.

Comment on this clonotype: This may be a read error, as it is one base from a much larger clone. The J gene is TRBJ2-6, the V gene TRBV2, with TRBD1 matching 8 bases. The germline V gene has CDR1 SNHLY and CDR2 FYNNEI. This CDR3 spans 16 amino acids. The CDR3, as DNA: TGTGCCAGCGGCCAGGGGGCGATGTACGGGGCCAACGTCCCGACTTTC. Residues: CASGQGAMYGANVPTF.

On this clonotype itself: Given a much more abundant clone one base away, this may be a read error. The genes are TRBV6-2 or TRBV6-3 and TRBJ2-5; D might be TRBD1 (5 bases). Germline V gene data show CDR1 as MNHEY and CDR2 as SVGEGT. The CDR3 is made up of 11 amino acids. Here the CDR3 reads CATDQGKTRYF. In DNA form, the CDR3 reads TGTGCCACCGACCAGGGAAAGACCCGGTACTTC.

This clonotype was detected many times. This sequence joins TRBV7-9 and TRBJ2-3, with D perhaps being TRBD1 or TRBD2 (5 bases each). Germline CDR1 and CDR2: SEHNR and FQNEAQ (reference sequence). The ends were cut back, 6 bases at V and 2 bases at J, with 18 bases in the middle. The CDR3 spans 16 residues. CDR3 sequence reads: CASRAGTGIITDTQYF. DNA for the CDR3: TGTGCCAGCAGGGCCGGGACGGGTATCATCACAGATACGCAGTATTTT.

As regards this clonotype: Since a much larger clone is just one base distant, this may be a read error. The chain carries TRBV20-1 and TRBJ2-3; tentative D call: TRBD1 (6 bases). The J call may not be correct, given that the DNA end is closer to TRBJ1-5. Looked up from germline, CDR1 is DFQATT and CDR2 is SNEGSKA (reference sequence). This CDR3 has 15 residues. CDR3 amino acids: CSARDQEQGTYTQHF. In DNA, the CDR3 is TGCAGTGCTAGAGATCAGGAACAGGGCACATATACGCAGCATTTT.

This clonotype has a count of ten or more. V and J are TRBV12-3 or TRBV12-4 and TRBJ2-7, with D perhaps TRBD1 (6 bases). This CDR3 has 14 amino acids. V lost 2 bases and J lost 3, with 11 bases in between. CDR3 protein: CASSLWDTGYEQYF. The CDR3 nucleotides read TGTGCCAGCAGTTTATGGGACACGGGCTACGAGCAGTACTTC.

This clonotype was counted at least ten times. The V call is TRBV12-3 or TRBV12-4, the J call TRBJ1-1; D is unclear. This CDR3 is built from 11 residues. The V and J ends lost 3 bases and 5 bases respectively, with 4 bases between them. The CDR3 protein is CASSFETEAFF. Here the CDR3 DNA reads TGTGCCAGCAGTTTTGAGACTGAAGCTTTCTTT.